This T cell receptor beta chain was found in a study of blood T cell repertoires in COVID-19. Study-wide context: PBMCs, B-cell-depleted T cells, or T cells were the source of the cDNA or gDNA that made up the material.

This CDR3 comprises 13 residues. Deletions cut 7 bases from V and 0 bases from J, with 7 bases between. TCRdb's copy holds only in-frame clones and misses some; the assay was immunoSEQ multiplex PCR. The sample gives over 200,000 clones, more than 75% of which show up once; about 6.2% is in the top ten. This clone was observed a single time. This rearrangement joins TRBV12-3 or TRBV12-4 to TRBJ2-1, with D unresolved. The TCR comes from a man aged 60-69 years who had recovered from COVID-19. Sequenced material: peripheral blood. As DNA, the CDR3 is TGTGCCAGCAAACGGGTCTCCTACAATGAGCAGTTCTTC. Translated, it gives CASKRVSYNEQFF.